This T cell receptor beta chain was found in a study of response to subunit inactivated influenza vaccine. Study-level points and caveats: New T cells are recruited in small numbers by each seasonal influenza vaccination, according to the authors' suggestion.

TCRdb called the RT-PCR reads again in MiXCR, with one record for every CDR3 protein. The sample carries over 800,000 distinct CDR3 sequences, about 20% recorded once. Notes on this clonotype: Its antigen remains unidentified.

This clonotype originated in a man between 45 and 60 years old who received an inactivated influenza vaccine. Sequencing used PBMCs from blood, obtained around 5 days after vaccination.

CDR3 region: CSARGPGATSSYNEQFF. The CDR3 bases are TGCAGTGCTAGAGGGCCAGGGGCTACGAGCTCCTACAATGAGCAGTTCTTC. V and J are TRBV20-1 and TRBJ2-1; D is perhaps TRBD1 (6 bases). Trimming left V 1 base short and J 0 bases short, with 16 bases between. CDR1 and CDR2 (germline): DFQATT, SNEGSKA (reference sequence). The CDR3 covers 17 residues.